The text below deals with one T cell receptor (beta chain). The data belong to a study of patients and donors after allogeneic stem cell transplantation. TCRdb redid the calling of the RT-PCR reads with MiXCR, one entry per CDR3 protein. The table lists over 400,000 distinct CDR3 sequences, roughly 17% of them singletons, with about 7% in the top ten. The TCR sequence derives from a human donor who was either an allogeneic HSCT recipient or a stem cell or donor lymphocyte infusion donor (not recorded which). It is not recorded whose cells these are; they may come from a transplant donor. Sequenced material: blood, either unsorted or a sorted T cell fraction (not recorded which).

The CDR3: CAWSVSGGDYEQYF. The CDR3 coding sequence is TGTGCCTGGAGTGTCAGCGGGGGGGACTACGAGCAGTACTTC. The chain recombines TRBV30 with TRBJ2-7, with 10 bases identical to TRBD2. V shed 0 bases, J shed 3 bases, and the junction held 2 bases outside the gene matches. The germline gives CDR1 GTSNPN, CDR2 SVGIG (reference sequence). CDR3 length equals 14 residues.